A single sample gave rise to the 29 T cell receptor beta chains below, sequenced in a study of beta chain features in type 1 diabetes. As every portion of the isolated RNA was reverse transcribed, the sequencing read expressed TCRB transcripts. Only in-frame clones appear in the TCRdb table, and some are missing; sequencing was by immunoSEQ multiplex PCR. The sample includes about 620,000 clones, 15% to 19% seen only once; the top ten take about 0.093%. The sample comprised naive CD4+ T cells from blood. Source of these receptors: a young man in good health.

This clone was observed a few times. This sequence joins TRBV4-2 and TRBJ1-1, with TRBD1 as a possible D gene (5 bases). Trimming took 7 bases from V and 1 from J, leaving 10 bases between them. This CDR3 has 13 amino acids. CDR1 and CDR2 (germline): LGHNA, YNFKEQ. The CDR3 coding sequence is TGTGCCAGCAAAGAGGGGACGAACACTGAAGCTTTCTTT. Its translation: CASKEGTNTEAFF.

This clone was counted a few times. The CDR3 coding sequence is TGCGCCAGCAGCTTGGAGGGACAAGAGGCAGAGCAGTACTTC. It is translated as CASSLEGQEAEQYF. V gene TRBV5-1 combines with J gene TRBJ2-7; a weak D match, TRBD1 (6 bases). CDR1 and CDR2 (germline): SGHRS, YFSETQ. This CDR3 contains 14 residues. Trimming cost V 0 bases and J 7 bases, with 14 bases left between them.

This clone was seen only a few times. The chain links TRBV19 to TRBJ2-6; TRBD1 agrees at 9 bases. Germline V gives CDR1 LNHDA, CDR2 SQIVND (reference sequence). The CDR3 contains 15 residues. The ends lost 8 bases at V and 3 bases at J; junction bases unmatched: 5. The CDR3 nucleotides are TGTGCCAGTGGACAGGGGTATGGTGGGGCCAACGTCCTGACTTTC. It translates to CASGQGYGGANVLTF.

V and J are TRBV29-1 and TRBJ2-3, with 9 positions matching TRBD1. Germline CDR1 reads SQVTM; CDR2 reads ANQGSEA. The junction had 10 bases not matched to a gene; V was cut back by 4 bases and J by 2 bases. The CDR3 has 16 residues. CDR3 coding DNA: TGCAGCGTTGGAGGCCCCGGGACAGGGTCCACAGATACGCAGTATTTT. Encoded protein: CSVGGPGTGSTDTQYF.

V is TRBV4-3 and J is TRBJ2-2; 7 positions match TRBD1. With 9 bases clipped from V and 5 bases from J, the junction kept 9 bases outside the gene matches. The CDR3 is 14 amino acids. Germline V gene data show CDR1 as LGHNA and CDR2 as YSLEER. Written as DNA, the CDR3 is TGCGCCAGTTCACGACAGGGTGGGACCGGGGAGCTGTTTTTT. Translated: CASSRQGGTGELFF.

The V gene is TRBV4-3, the J gene TRBJ2-7; perhaps TRBD1 as D (6 bases). Germline loops: CDR1 LGHNA, CDR2 YSLEER. The CDR3 extends over 16 amino acids. V was clipped by 0 bases and J by 5 bases, with 17 bases between them. The DNA of the CDR3 is TGCGCCAGCAGCCAAGAAGGGGGTAGCGAACGCAACGAGCAGTACTTC. As protein: CASSQEGGSERNEQYF.

This clone was seen only a few times. The chain couples TRBV5-4 to TRBJ1-2; D ambiguous. This CDR3 spans 15 amino acids. V dropped 4 bases and J dropped 1 base, with 14 bases sitting between them. Germline CDR1 SGHNT, CDR2 YYREEE (reference sequence). The CDR3 spells CASSAEVLYNYGYTF. The CDR3, as DNA: TGTGCCAGCAGCGCAGAGGTCCTCTATAACTATGGCTACACCTTC.

The CDR3 region has the DNA TGTGCCAGCAGTCCCCCCGGGGGCAAGAGTGGCTACACCTTC. It yields the protein CASSPPGGKSGYTF. This chain links TRBV28 with TRBJ1-2; TRBD1 might be the D (6 bases). CDR3 size: 14 residues. CDR1 and CDR2 (germline): MDHEN, SYDVKM. V was pared by 5 bases and J by 7 bases, with 17 bases between.

As regards this clone: A read error may produce the germline difference seen at one junction end. This chain joins TRBV9 and TRBJ1-3; D uncertain. Germline V gene data show CDR1 as SGDLS and CDR2 as YYNGEE. CDR3 length: 13 residues. CDR3 coding DNA: TGTGCCTCCAATTTGGGCTCTGAAAACACCATATATTTT. This codes for CASNLGSENTIYF.

This clone was seen a handful of times. The chain carries TRBV7-2 and TRBJ1-5; D gene uncertain. The length of the CDR3 is 13 residues. Germline V gene lookup returns CDR1 SGHTA and CDR2 FQGNSA. The V end lost 5 bases, the J end lost 6 bases, and 11 bases lay between the germline ends. CDR3 nucleotide sequence: TGTGCCAGCAGCCCTCAGAGAAGTCAGCCCCAGCATTTT. This translates into CASSPQRSQPQHF.

This clone was counted a few times. The chain employs TRBV7-9 and TRBJ2-1; 7 nucleotides line up with TRBD1. V lost 0 bases to trimming and J lost 4 bases; unmatched junction nucleotides: 6. The CDR3 is 16 amino acids. Germline CDR1 is SEHNR and CDR2 is FQNEAQ (reference sequence). The CDR3: CASSLAGTEKYNEQFF. The CDR3 DNA follows: TGTGCCAGCAGCTTAGCAGGGACAGAGAAGTACAATGAGCAGTTCTTC.

This clone came up a few times. V is TRBV7-2 and J is TRBJ2-3, with TRBD2 as a possible D gene (7 bases). Germline V gene data show CDR1 as SGHTA and CDR2 as FQGNSA. The CDR3 is 15 residues long. The V end was cut by 5 bases, the J end by 7 bases, with 19 bases between. CDR3 coding DNA: TGTGCCAGCAGCACCGGGGGGCTAGCGGCGAATACGCAGTATTTT. Residues: CASSTGGLAANTQYF.

This sequence joins TRBV20-1 and TRBJ1-5; D gene uncertain. The germline V and J ends were trimmed by 6 bases and 10 bases, with 10 bases remaining between them. Germline V gene sequence: CDR1 DFQATT, CDR2 SNEGSKA (reference sequence). The CDR3 is made up of 10 amino acids. The CDR3 spells CSAGSSPQHF. In DNA, the CDR3 is TGCAGTGCAGGTTCAAGTCCCCAGCATTTT.

V and J are TRBV2 and TRBJ1-5; unclear D gene. Germline loops: CDR1 SNHLY, CDR2 FYNNEI. The V end lost 2 bases, the J end lost 7 bases, and 6 bases lay between the germline ends. The CDR3 sequence is 12 residues long. The DNA of the CDR3 is TGTGCCAGCAGTGAACGGGGACAGCCCCAGCATTTT. Encoded protein: CASSERGQPQHF.

In its sample, this clone was seen a few times. The chain is built from TRBV28 and TRBJ2-7, with 8 bases aligning to TRBD2. There are 15 residues in the CDR3. The trim removed 5 bases at V and 0 bases at J, leaving 6 bases unmatched. CDR1 and CDR2 (germline): MDHEN, SYDVKM. CDR3 sequence: CASSTSGTSSYEQYF. CDR3 bases: TGTGCCAGCAGTACATCCGGGACTAGCTCCTACGAGCAGTACTTC.

V and J are TRBV2 and TRBJ2-1; 10 bases line up with TRBD2. V lost 6 bases and J lost 0; bases outside the gene matches: 5. Germline V gene data show CDR1 as SNHLY and CDR2 as FYNNEI. This CDR3 region has 16 residues. CDR3 nucleotides: TGTGCCAGCAGACTCAGGACTAGCGGCTCCTACAATGAGCAGTTCTTC. It specifies CASRLRTSGSYNEQFF.

The rearrangement uses TRBV30 and TRBJ1-2, with D maybe TRBD1 (5 bases). The CDR3 length is 13 residues. Trimming pared 2 bases from V and 2 bases from J, leaving 9 bases between. Looked up from germline, CDR1 is GTSNPN and CDR2 is SVGIG (reference sequence). CDR3: CAWSPGGNYGYTF. For the CDR3, the DNA is TGTGCCTGGAGTCCCGGGGGGAACTATGGCTACACCTTC.

This chain uses TRBV4-2 with TRBJ1-5; D unclear. Trimming stripped 3 bases from V and 0 bases from J, with 6 bases between. The CDR3 spans 14 residues. CDR1 and CDR2 from the germline V gene are LGHNA and YNFKEQ. The CDR3 loop reads CASSQGNSNQPQHF. DNA for the CDR3: TGTGCCAGCAGCCAGGGGAATAGCAATCAGCCCCAGCATTTT.

The chain recombines TRBV6-6 with TRBJ1-3; D is perhaps TRBD1 (5 bases). Trimming stripped 6 bases from V and 7 bases from J, with 22 bases between. Germline V CDR1 and CDR2: MNHNY, SVGAGI (reference sequence). The CDR3 is 16 residues long. This CDR3 is CASSPPGEAGRNTIYF. CDR3 DNA sequence: TGTGCCAGCAGCCCACCGGGGGAGGCTGGAAGGAACACCATATATTTT.

J is TRBJ2-3 and V is TRBV5-4; 11 bases agree with TRBD2. CDR1 and CDR2 from the germline V gene are SGHNT and YYREEE (reference sequence). The CDR3 spans 15 residues. After removal of 4 bases from V and 6 bases from J, the junction contained 7 bases not matched to a gene. The CDR3 sequence is CASSGLAGGPDTQYF. The CDR3 DNA sequence: TGTGCCAGCAGCGGATTAGCGGGGGGGCCGGATACGCAGTATTTT.

This clone was detected only a few times. The rearrangement joins TRBV15 to TRBJ2-3, with 9 nucleotides matching TRBD1. The junction had 12 bases not matched to a gene; V was cut back by 5 bases and J by 0 bases. The V gene's germline CDR1 is LNHNV and CDR2 YYDKDF (reference sequence). The CDR3 sequence is 18 residues long. The CDR3 is CATSGWRTGTGSTDTQYF. CDR3 in DNA: TGTGCCACCAGCGGCTGGAGGACCGGGACAGGGAGCACAGATACGCAGTATTTT.

This clone turned up a few times. The chain employs TRBV5-1 and TRBJ2-7, with 8 bases fitting TRBD1. There are 15 residues in the CDR3. In germline, CDR1 is SGHRS, CDR2 YFSETQ. Trimming at V came to 4 bases and at J to 2 bases, leaving 8 bases not matched to a gene. The CDR3 DNA sequence: TGCGCCAGCAGCAACACAGGGGGTTCCCCCTACGAGCAGTACTTC. Encoded protein: CASSNTGGSPYEQYF.

Only a few counts were recorded for this clone. J is TRBJ1-5 and V is TRBV27; 11 bases match TRBD1. The CDR3 runs 14 residues. V was clipped by 3 bases and J by 9 bases; unmatched bases: 4. Germline loops: CDR1 MNHEY, CDR2 SMNVEV (reference sequence). DNA for the CDR3: TGTGCCAGCAGTTTCGGACAGGGGGCTCGGCCCCAGCATTTT. It is translated as CASSFGQGARPQHF.

This sequence joins TRBV28 and TRBJ2-4, with D unresolved. The CDR3 has 14 residues. The V end lost 2 bases, the J end lost 2 bases, and 7 bases lay between the germline ends. Per the germline V gene, CDR1 is MDHEN and CDR2 is SYDVKM. The CDR3 DNA reads TGTGCCAGCAGTTTAGGGCAGTCCAAAAACATTCAGTACTTC. It is translated as CASSLGQSKNIQYF. Filled out from reference TRBV28 and TRBJ2-4, the complete variable domain reads DVKVTQSSRYLVKRTGEKVFLECVQDMDHENMFWYRQDPGLGLRLIYFSYDVKMKEKGDIPEGYSVSREKKERFSLILESASTNQTSMYLCASSLGQSKNIQYFGAGTRLSVL.

A few counts support this clone. CDR3 coding DNA: TGTGCCAGCAGTCGTGAGGGACAGCCAAATTCACCCCTCCACTTT. Amino acids: CASSREGQPNSPLHF. V is TRBV2 and J is TRBJ1-6; TRBD1 matches 7 bases. V lost 5 bases to trimming and J lost 7 bases; unmatched junction nucleotides: 8. CDR1 and CDR2 from the germline V gene are SNHLY and FYNNEI. CDR3 length equals 15 residues.

This clone has a handful of counts. The V gene is TRBV9, the J gene TRBJ2-1; D not resolved. Between the trimmed V and J ends, which lost 3 bases and 6 bases, there was a span of 10 bases. The CDR3 extends over 13 amino acids. Per the germline V gene, CDR1 is SGDLS and CDR2 is YYNGEE. The CDR3 region is CASSANVINEQFF. The CDR3 DNA follows: TGTGCCAGCAGCGCTAACGTCATCAATGAGCAGTTCTTC.

V usage is TRBV25-1 and J usage is TRBJ2-1; 13 bases fit TRBD2. The CDR3 extends over 17 amino acids. V was clipped by 5 bases and J by 8 bases; unmatched bases: 12. Germline CDR1 reads MGHDK; CDR2 reads SYGVNS. CDR3 sequence: CASSPHPGLAGEDEQFF. CDR3 nucleotide sequence: TGTGCCAGCAGTCCCCACCCTGGACTAGCGGGAGAGGATGAGCAGTTCTTC.

The V call is TRBV5-1, the J call TRBJ2-1; D is unclear. This CDR3 is 14 amino acids long. Between the trimmed V and J ends, which lost 5 bases and 0 bases, there was a span of 9 bases. Looked up from germline, CDR1 is SGHRS and CDR2 is YFSETQ. CDR3 protein: CASSGPSSYNEQFF. The CDR3 nucleotides read TGCGCCAGCAGTGGGCCTAGCTCCTACAATGAGCAGTTCTTC.

The V and J genes are TRBV7-2 and TRBJ2-1, with D perhaps TRBD1 or TRBD2 (5 bases each). This CDR3 contains 16 residues. The V gene lost 0 bases and the J gene lost 5 bases, with 14 bases spanning the gap. CDR1 is SGHTA, CDR2 FQGNSA, per germline. CDR3 nucleotide sequence: TGTGCCAGCAGCTTAGCTTCAGGGATCGGGGACAATGAGCAGTTCTTC. This sequence encodes CASSLASGIGDNEQFF.